The source of this T cell receptor beta chain is a study of human T cells and chemical hapten exposure. Whole-study context: Mostly female patients had alopecia areata, totalis or universalis. Study results and caveats: The number of TCRs over 1 in 1000 frequency stayed unchanged after DPC.

In its sample, this clonotype was seen a few times. Its antigen remains unidentified. As for time point: patch test 2, 6 weeks after DPC sensitization. The treatment denotes: therapeutic diphenylcyclopropenone sensitization with weekly scalp DPC. Total RNA came from unfractionated whole blood. This CDR3 comprises 18 residues. Germline V gene data show CDR1 as LGHNA and CDR2 as YNFKEQ. The ends lost 6 bases at V and 0 bases at J; junction bases unmatched: 10. Individual cDNA molecules in this library carried unique molecular identifiers. TCRdb passed the RACE reads through MiXCR, listing each CDR3 protein once. The sample includes hundreds of thousands of distinct CDR3 sequences, 6% to 7% of them seen just once.

This chain joins TRBV4-2 and TRBJ2-4; TRBD2 matches 11 bases. The input for sequencing was whole blood, taken in connection with sensitization to the hapten diphenylcyclopropenone (DPC). The sequence was obtained from a woman between 18 and 29 years old with alopecia areata. Some clones in this sample may be carry-over from other donors' samples. CDR3 coding DNA: TGTGCCAGCAGTCCAGAAATAGCGGGGGGGACAGCCAAAAACATTCAGTACTTC. Its protein is CASSPEIAGGTAKNIQYF.